Below are 29 T cell receptor beta chains sequenced from a single sample in a study of blood T cells in healthy people across ages (dated by TCRdb to about 2015). The library was built by means of 5' RACE. Sequencing instrument: Illumina HiSeq 2500. The second PCR ran for about 6 to 11 cycles and used a J-beta primer mix along with a sample-barcoded 5' primer. TCRdb reworked the public reads: Q25 trimming with fastp, MiXCR clone assembly, productive beta chains retained. Rows with a matching CDR3 protein are joined into one entry that keeps the most common DNA and genes. For this sample there are over a million distinct CDR3 sequences; around 40% appear just once. 4% of the sample goes to the ten largest clones. The sequenced material came from blood. All receptors derive from a woman aged 18-29 years in good health.

This clonotype was seen at least ten times. The V and J genes are TRBV29-1 and TRBJ2-7; 11 bases are a match to TRBD2. CDR3 length equals 16 residues. The germline V gene has CDR1 SQVTM and CDR2 ANQGSEA. CDR3 sequence reads: CRWPGTSGSRLGEQYF. In nucleotides, the CDR3 is TGCAGGTGGCCCGGGACTAGCGGTTCCAGGCTTGGCGAGCAGTACTTC.

V gene TRBV29-1 combines with J gene TRBJ2-1, with no clear D. Trimming took 8 bases from V and 0 from J, leaving 11 bases between them. The V gene's germline CDR1 is SQVTM and CDR2 ANQGSEA. The CDR3 sequence is 13 residues long. The CDR3 DNA follows: TGCAGCCTCCCGGATACCTCCTACAATGAGCAGTTCTTC. Encoded protein: CSLPDTSYNEQFF.

There are a few counts of this clonotype. CDR3 nucleotide sequence: TGTGCCAGCAGTTTATCGGCCTTCTCTGTTTATGGCTACACCTTC. It is translated as CASSLSAFSVYGYTF. The chain uses TRBV27 and TRBJ1-2; D remains unclear. This CDR3 contains 15 residues. Trimming cost V 0 bases and J 5 bases, with 13 bases left between them. The germline V gene has CDR1 MNHEY and CDR2 SMNVEV (reference sequence).

This clonotype is a singleton in its sample. J is TRBJ2-4 and V is TRBV6-2 or TRBV6-3; weak D call: TRBD1 (5 bases). Trimming shortened V by 6 bases and J by 7 bases, and 13 bases separated the two germline ends. Germline CDR1 is MNHEY and CDR2 is SVGEGT. There are 13 residues in the CDR3. Here the CDR3 reads CASSAPPGNIQYF. The CDR3 DNA sequence: TGTGCCAGCAGCGCACCCCCAGGGAACATTCAGTACTTC.

This chain joins TRBV6-5 and TRBJ2-5; 9 bases match TRBD2. The J call may be incorrect, as the DNA end agrees better with TRBJ2-7. The CDR3 loop spans 18 amino acids. Germline V gene data show CDR1 as MNHEY and CDR2 as SVGAGI. The CDR3 loop is CASSYSTPLTTSGYEQYF. CDR3 nucleotide sequence: TGTGCCAGCAGTTACTCGACCCCTCTTACGACTAGCGGCTACGAGCAGTACTTC.

There are a few counts of this clonotype. This chain joins TRBV6-1 and TRBJ2-3; 10 bases are shared with TRBD2. The V segment lost 2 bases and the J segment 5 bases; nucleotides outside the gene matches: 4. The CDR3 extends over 15 amino acids. In germline, CDR1 is MNHNS, CDR2 SASEGT. This CDR3 reads CASSESSGGRDTQYF. The CDR3 DNA sequence: TGTGCCAGCAGTGAAAGTAGCGGGGGGAGAGATACGCAGTATTTT.

V is TRBV20-1 and J is TRBJ1-2, with D uncertain. Germline V gene data show CDR1 as DFQATT and CDR2 as SNEGSKA (reference sequence). Trimming removed 4 bases from V and 1 base from J, with 10 bases in between. The CDR3 sequence is 13 residues long. Here the CDR3 reads CSAIKDLNYGYTF. As DNA, the CDR3 is TGCAGTGCTATCAAGGACCTTAACTATGGCTACACCTTC.

This chain connects TRBV7-9 to TRBJ2-7, with D perhaps given as TRBD1 or TRBD2 (5 bases each). Trimming cost V 5 bases and J 0 bases, with 11 bases left between them. This CDR3 is built from 14 residues. Germline loops: CDR1 SEHNR, CDR2 FQNEAQ (reference sequence). CDR3: CASSGSGTSYEQYF. For the CDR3, the DNA is TGTGCCAGCAGCGGATCCGGGACCTCCTACGAGCAGTACTTC.

The chain uses TRBV28 and TRBJ2-1; 10 bases fit TRBD2. The germline gives CDR1 MDHEN, CDR2 SYDVKM. This CDR3 region has 17 residues. V was pared by 2 bases and J by 4 bases, with 8 bases of the junction left unmatched. The CDR3 DNA sequence: TGTGCCAGCAGTTTAGGCCCTCCTAGCGGGAGATACAATGAGCAGTTCTTC. Protein product: CASSLGPPSGRYNEQFF.

On this clonotype itself: A much larger clone sits a single nucleotide away, making a read error possible. This chain links TRBV7-8 with TRBJ2-5; D possibly corresponds to TRBD2 (5 bases). The V end lost 1 base, the J end lost 4 bases, and 7 bases lay between the germline ends. CDR3 length equals 13 residues. Germline CDR1 reads SGHVS; CDR2 reads FQNEAQ. CDR3 sequence (DNA): TGTGCCAGCAGCTTAGAACTAGTAGAGACCCAGTACTTC. Its translation is CASSLELVETQYF.

V usage is TRBV27 and J usage is TRBJ2-1; 12 bases agree with TRBD2. This CDR3 is built from 17 residues. The germline V gene has CDR1 MNHEY and CDR2 SMNVEV (reference sequence). Trimming removed 6 bases from V and 0 bases from J; junction bases left unmatched: 6. CDR3 sequence (DNA): TGTGCCAGCAGCGACGGGACTAGCGGGCCCTCCTACAATGAGCAGTTCTTC. It yields the protein CASSDGTSGPSYNEQFF.

The gene calls are TRBV10-3 and TRBJ1-1; 8 bases line up with TRBD1. In germline, CDR1 is ENHRY, CDR2 SYGVKD. The trim removed 6 bases at V and 4 bases at J, leaving 7 bases unmatched. The CDR3 spans 14 residues. The CDR3: CAIRVTGESTEAFF. The CDR3 nucleotides read TGTGCCATCAGAGTGACAGGGGAGAGCACTGAAGCTTTCTTT.

This rearrangement joins TRBV5-1 to TRBJ2-1; D possibly corresponds to TRBD1 (5 bases). The germline V and J ends were trimmed by 2 bases and 0 bases, with 12 bases remaining between them. The CDR3 runs to 16 residues. Germline V CDR1 and CDR2: SGHRS, YFSETQ. The CDR3 coding sequence is TGCGCCAGCAGCTTACAGGCGGTGAGCTCCTACAATGAGCAGTTCTTC. Translating it yields CASSLQAVSSYNEQFF.

This clonotype was found a few times. The rearrangement uses TRBV20-1 and TRBJ1-6; D not certain. Trimming left V 3 bases short and J 9 bases short, with 12 bases between. This CDR3 comprises 13 residues. Germline assignment: CDR1 DFQATT and CDR2 SNEGSKA (reference sequence). The CDR3 DNA follows: TGCAGTGCTAGGGAATGGGGTGCTTCACCCCTCCACTTT. It yields the protein CSAREWGASPLHF.

V is TRBV11-2 and J is TRBJ2-7, with D possibly TRBD1 on 6 matching bases. The CDR3 is 14 residues long. Germline lookup yields CDR1 SGHAT and CDR2 FQNNGV. V lost 1 base and J lost 3, with 10 bases in between. The CDR3 bases are TGTGCCAGCAGCTTAGGATTACAGGGCTACGAGCAGTACTTC. This codes for CASSLGLQGYEQYF. Full variable domain (remainder filled in from reference TRBV11-2 and TRBJ2-7): EAGVAQSPRYKIIEKRQSVAFWCNPISGHATLYWYQQILGQGPKLLIQFQNNGVVDDSQLPKDRFSAERLKGVDSTLKIQPAKLEDSAVYLCASSLGLQGYEQYFGPGTRLTVT.

V usage is TRBV7-3 and J usage is TRBJ1-2, with D possibly TRBD1 on 6 matching bases. Germline values: CDR1 SGHTA, CDR2 FQGTGA. V lost 0 bases to trimming and J lost 0 bases, with 8 bases between them. The CDR3 consists of 15 residues. CDR3 loop: CASSLTRTANYGYTF. The CDR3 coding sequence is TGTGCCAGCAGCTTAACCAGGACAGCTAACTATGGCTACACCTTC. Using reference TRBV7-3 and TRBJ1-2 for the parts outside the CDR3, the full variable domain is GAGVSQTPSNKVTEKGKYVELRCDPISGHTALYWYRQSLGQGPEFLIYFQGTGAADDSGLPNDRFFAVRPEGSVSTLKIQRTERGDSAVYLCASSLTRTANYGYTFGSGTRLTVV.

This clonotype was detected a few times. This sequence joins TRBV7-8 and TRBJ1-1, with D tentatively TRBD1 (5 bases). V lost 1 base, J lost 1 base, and 10 bases lay in between. The CDR3 runs to 15 residues. The germline V gene has CDR1 SGHVS and CDR2 FQNEAQ. Written as DNA, the CDR3 is TGTGCCAGCAGCTTAGTCGCAGGGCGGAACACTGAAGCTTTCTTT. Translated: CASSLVAGRNTEAFF.

This chain uses TRBV5-5 with TRBJ2-5; no clear D. Trimming cost V 0 bases and J 1 base, with 7 bases left between them. The CDR3 extends over 14 amino acids. Germline-derived CDR1 and CDR2 are SGHKS and YYEKEE (reference sequence). The CDR3 DNA reads TGTGCCAGCAGCTTGGAAGGATTCCAAGAGACCCAGTACTTC. Its translation: CASSLEGFQETQYF.

The chain joins TRBV11-2 to TRBJ2-1; 11 bases align to TRBD2. Trimming at V came to 5 bases and at J to 8 bases, leaving 11 bases not matched to a gene. This CDR3 region has 16 residues. CDR1 and CDR2 from the germline V gene are SGHAT and FQNNGV. CDR3 region: CASSILAGAQGDEQFF. Written as DNA, the CDR3 is TGTGCCAGCAGCATACTAGCGGGGGCCCAAGGGGATGAGCAGTTCTTC.

V usage is TRBV5-5 and J usage is TRBJ2-1; D ambiguous. Trimming stripped 2 bases from V and 9 bases from J, with 9 bases between. Germline V lookup: CDR1 SGHKS, CDR2 YYEKEE (reference sequence). This CDR3 has 12 amino acids. The CDR3 protein is CASSLMNAEQFF. CDR3 coding DNA: TGTGCCAGCAGCTTAATGAACGCTGAGCAGTTCTTC.

The chain carries TRBV20-1 and TRBJ2-7, with D possibly matching TRBD2 (5 bases). Germline V CDR1 and CDR2: DFQATT, SNEGSKA (reference sequence). The CDR3 runs 15 residues. V lost 1 base and J 0 bases, leaving 13 bases between the germline ends. CDR3 sequence reads: CSARVWRASSYEQYF. The CDR3 DNA reads TGCAGTGCTAGAGTCTGGCGGGCCTCCTCCTACGAGCAGTACTTC.

This chain joins TRBV7-2 and TRBJ2-4; D ambiguous. The V end was cut by 5 bases, the J end by 3 bases, with 17 bases between. This CDR3 has 16 residues. Germline assignment: CDR1 SGHTA and CDR2 FQGNSA. CDR3 region: CASSLPGTDDKNIQYF. The CDR3 nucleotides read TGTGCCAGCAGCCTACCGGGCACCGATGACAAAAACATTCAGTACTTC.

The chain employs TRBV7-2 and TRBJ1-1, with D perhaps matching TRBD1 (5 bases). The V gene lost 1 base and the J gene lost 4 bases, with 22 bases spanning the gap. This CDR3 has 18 amino acids. Looked up from germline, CDR1 is SGHTA and CDR2 is FQGNSA. Here the CDR3 DNA reads TGTGCCAGCAGCTTAGTAGGGGTCGAGATCGCAGGAATCACTGAAGCTTTCTTT. Its protein is CASSLVGVEIAGITEAFF.

The chain uses TRBV4-2 and TRBJ1-2; weak D call: TRBD1 (6 bases). The CDR3 consists of 17 residues. Germline V gene sequence: CDR1 LGHNA, CDR2 YNFKEQ. Trimming left V 0 bases short and J 4 bases short, with 18 bases between. For the CDR3, the DNA is TGTGCCAGCAGCCAAGATTGGGCCGGGGGGGCCGGCTATGGCTACACCTTC. This codes for CASSQDWAGGAGYGYTF.

The chain is built from TRBV7-8 and TRBJ2-5, with D possibly TRBD2 on 5 matching bases. The ends were cut back, 0 bases at V and 0 bases at J, with 11 bases in the middle. Germline CDR1 and CDR2: SGHVS and FQNEAQ. The CDR3 totals 16 residues. The CDR3 DNA follows: TGTGCCAGCAGCTTAGCGAGACTACAAAACCAAGAGACCCAGTACTTC. Residues: CASSLARLQNQETQYF.

The rearrangement links TRBV5-1 to TRBJ1-1; D gene ambiguous. The CDR3 is 14 residues long. Trimming removed 2 bases from V and 2 bases from J, with 10 bases in between. The V gene's germline CDR1 is SGHRS and CDR2 YFSETQ. The DNA for the CDR3 is TGCGCCAGCAGCTTCGGACCCTCCAACACTGAAGCTTTCTTT. Translating it yields CASSFGPSNTEAFF.

The V and J genes are TRBV27 and TRBJ2-5, with 9 bases lining up with TRBD2. CDR1 and CDR2 (germline): MNHEY, SMNVEV (reference sequence). J lost 5 bases, V lost 5 bases, and 9 bases had no gene match. This CDR3 spans 15 amino acids. CDR3 residues: CASSPRLTSGETQYF. DNA for the CDR3: TGTGCCAGCAGTCCTAGGTTGACTAGCGGTGAGACCCAGTACTTC.

The chain employs TRBV4-1 and TRBJ1-1; D is unclear. CDR3 length equals 14 residues. Germline V CDR1 and CDR2: MGHRA, YSYEKL. V dropped 0 bases and J dropped 2 bases, with 7 bases sitting between them. CDR3 DNA sequence: TGCGCCAGCAGCCAAGACCTACTCAACACTGAAGCTTTCTTT. Its protein product is CASSQDLLNTEAFF.

The CDR3 nucleotides are TGCAGTGCTAGAGAGGCTCCGAAAGAGACCCAGTACTTC. Translating gives CSAREAPKETQYF. The rearrangement links TRBV20-1 to TRBJ2-7; D unresolved. TRBJ2-5 explains the end of the DNA better; the J call may be wrong. This CDR3 is built from 13 residues. CDR1 and CDR2 (germline): DFQATT, SNEGSKA (reference sequence).